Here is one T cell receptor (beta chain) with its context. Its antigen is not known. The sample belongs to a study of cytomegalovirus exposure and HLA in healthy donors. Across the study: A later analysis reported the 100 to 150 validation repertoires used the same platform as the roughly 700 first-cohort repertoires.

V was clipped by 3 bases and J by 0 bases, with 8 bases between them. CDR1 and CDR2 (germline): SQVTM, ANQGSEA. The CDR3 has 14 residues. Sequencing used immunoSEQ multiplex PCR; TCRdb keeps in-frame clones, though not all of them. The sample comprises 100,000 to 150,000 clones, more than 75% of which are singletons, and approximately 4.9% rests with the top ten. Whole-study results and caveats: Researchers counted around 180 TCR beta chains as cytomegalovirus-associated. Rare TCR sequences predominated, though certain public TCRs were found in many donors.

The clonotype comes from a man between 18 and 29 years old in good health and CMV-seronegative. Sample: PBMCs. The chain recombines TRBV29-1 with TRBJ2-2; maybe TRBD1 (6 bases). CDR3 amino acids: CSVDGGPNTGELFF. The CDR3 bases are TGCAGCGTTGATGGGGGCCCGAACACCGGGGAGCTGTTTTTT.